The T cell receptor (beta chain) under discussion was sequenced for a study of CD8 T cells in Susac syndrome. With random hexamers, about 0.45 to 1 ug RNA was reverse transcribed. Each CDR3 protein is one row after TCRdb ran MiXCR on the immunoSEQ multiplex PCR reads. The sample consists of tens of thousands of distinct CDR3 sequences, 92% of them appearing once. This CDR3 has 14 residues. The germline V gene has CDR1 LNHDA and CDR2 SQIVND (reference sequence). Trimming removed 8 bases at V and 5 bases at J, with 16 bases between. The CD8+ and CD4+ T cells were negatively isolated, with the TEMRA cells enriched by FACS.

The clonotype was recovered from a human donor in good health. Source material: CD8+ T cells from PBMCs. V is TRBV19 and J is TRBJ2-1; D is undetermined. CDR3 nucleotide sequence: TGTGCCAGTCGAAGGCTGGACCAGGACAATGAGCAGTTCTTC. Amino acids: CASRRLDQDNEQFF.